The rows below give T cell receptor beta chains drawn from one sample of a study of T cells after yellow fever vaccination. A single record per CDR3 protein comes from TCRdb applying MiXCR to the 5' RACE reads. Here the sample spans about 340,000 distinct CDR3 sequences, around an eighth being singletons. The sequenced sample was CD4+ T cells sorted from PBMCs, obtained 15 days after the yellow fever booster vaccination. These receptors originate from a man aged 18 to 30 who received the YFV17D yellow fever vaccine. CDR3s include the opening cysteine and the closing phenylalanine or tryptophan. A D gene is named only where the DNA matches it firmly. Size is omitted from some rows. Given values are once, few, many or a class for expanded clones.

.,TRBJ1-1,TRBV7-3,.,TGTGCCAGCAGCTTATTGGGAGGGGTGACTGAAGCTTTCTTT,CASSLLGGVTEAFF
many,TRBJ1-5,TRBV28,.,TGTGCCAGCCGCGAGGGCAATCAGCCCCAGCATTTT,CASREGNQPQHF
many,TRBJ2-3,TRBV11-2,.,TGTGCCAGCAGCCGGTCCACAGATACGCAGTATTTT,CASSRSTDTQYF
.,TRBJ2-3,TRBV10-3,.,TGTGCCATCAAAGGGACCTCCACAGATACGCAGTATTTT,CAIKGTSTDTQYF
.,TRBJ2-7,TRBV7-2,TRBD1,TGTGCCAGCAGGTCGGGACAGGGGAGTTCCTACGAGCAGTACTTC,CASRSGQGSSYEQYF
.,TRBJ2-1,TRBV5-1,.,TGCGCCAGCAGCTTGGCTGGGTTGGGTGGCGATGAGCAGTTCTTC,CASSLAGLGGDEQFF
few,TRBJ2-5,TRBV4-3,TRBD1,TGCGCCAGCAGCCAAGCCCCGGGACAGGGTTGGGGAGAGACCCAGTACTTC,CASSQAPGQGWGETQYF
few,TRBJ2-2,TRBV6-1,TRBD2,TGTGCCATCCGACTGGGACTAGCGGAGACCGGGGAGCTGTTTTTT,CAIRLGLAETGELFF
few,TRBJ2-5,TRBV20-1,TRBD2,TGCAGTGCTAGCGAACTGCGGGGGGGCGGGAAGACCCAGTACTTC,CSASELRGGGKTQYF
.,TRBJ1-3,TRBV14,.,TGTGCCAGCAGCTCCGCTGGAAACACCATATATTTT,CASSSAGNTIYF
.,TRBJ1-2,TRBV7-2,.,TGTGCCAGCAGCTCCGTATCGGGGATCAACTATGGCTACACCTTC,CASSSVSGINYGYTF
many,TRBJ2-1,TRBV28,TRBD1,TGTGCCAGCAGTTTTATAGGTAACAGGGGAAATGAGCAGTTCTTC,CASSFIGNRGNEQFF
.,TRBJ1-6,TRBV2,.,TGTGCCAGCAGTACCCTAGGGAACTCACCCCTCCACTTT,CASSTLGNSPLHF
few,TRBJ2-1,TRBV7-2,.,TGTGCCAGCAGCTTAGGAGGGGGAGCCCCCTACAATGAGCAGTTCTTC,CASSLGGGAPYNEQFF
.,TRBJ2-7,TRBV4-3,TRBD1,TGCGCCAGCAGCCCATCCGGGACAGGGGACCACGAGCAGTACTTC,CASSPSGTGDHEQYF
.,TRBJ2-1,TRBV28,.,TGTGCCCTGGGGGGATCCTACAATGAGCAGTTCTTC,CALGGSYNEQFF
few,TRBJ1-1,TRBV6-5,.,TGTGCCAGCAGTTACAGTTATGACAGGTCGGAAGCTTTCTTT,CASSYSYDRSEAFF
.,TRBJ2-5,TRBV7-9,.,TGTGCCAGCAGCTTAGCGTACGGTGGATCAGAGACCCAGTACTTC,CASSLAYGGSETQYF
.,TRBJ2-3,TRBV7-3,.,TGTGCCAGCAGCTCAACATCGATCCCCACAGATACGCAGTATTTT,CASSSTSIPTDTQYF
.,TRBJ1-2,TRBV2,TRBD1,TGTGCCAGCAGTGAAAGGGGGCGAAACTATGGCTACACCTTC,CASSERGRNYGYTF
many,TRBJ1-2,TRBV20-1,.,TGCAGTGCTGTGCGGGACGGCCCTAATGGCTACACCTTC,CSAVRDGPNGYTF
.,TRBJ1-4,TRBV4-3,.,TGCGCCAGCAGCCAGAGGGGAATAGCTAATGAAAAACTGTTTTTT,CASSQRGIANEKLFF
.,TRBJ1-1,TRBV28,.,TGTGCCAGCCCACCACAGGGCGTTGCGGTAATGAACACTGAAGCTTTCTTT,CASPPQGVAVMNTEAFF
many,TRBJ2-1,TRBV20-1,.,TGCAGTGTTACATCCCTCGCCAATGAGCAGTTCTTC,CSVTSLANEQFF
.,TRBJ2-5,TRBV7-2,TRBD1,TGTGCCAGCAGCTTCGCGAAAGGGGGCGGCGAGACCCAGTACTTC,CASSFAKGGGETQYF
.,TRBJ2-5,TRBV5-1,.,TGCGCCAGCAGAGGGGGGCCCCAAGAGACCCAGTACTTC,CASRGGPQETQYF
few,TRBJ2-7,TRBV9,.,TGTGCCAGCAGCGGCGGCAGGACCTCCTACGAGCAGTACTTC,CASSGGRTSYEQYF
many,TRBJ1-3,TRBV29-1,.,TGCAGCGCTCGGACCCGCTCTGGAAACACCATATATTTT,CSARTRSGNTIYF
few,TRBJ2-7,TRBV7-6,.,TGTGCCAGCAGCTTAGGTGGCAGGGCTACTCGGGGGTCCTCCTACGAGCAGTACTTC,CASSLGGRATRGSSYEQYF
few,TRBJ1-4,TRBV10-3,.,TGTGCCTCCCAAGGAGGCATGAACAATGAAAAACTGTTTTTT,CASQGGMNNEKLFF
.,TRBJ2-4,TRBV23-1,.,TGCGCCAGCAGTCAAGAGCGCCTCGCCCCCCAAGGCATTCAGTACTTC,CASSQERLAPQGIQYF
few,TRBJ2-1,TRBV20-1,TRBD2,TGCAGTGCTAGAATACTAGCGGGGGGAAATGAGCAGTTCTTC,CSARILAGGNEQFF
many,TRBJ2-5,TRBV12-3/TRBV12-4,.,TGTGCCAGCAGTTTAAGACGCCGCCAAGAGACCCAGTACTTC,CASSLRRRQETQYF
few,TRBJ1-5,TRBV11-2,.,TGTGCCAGCAGCTTAGGCTCGACAGAGCCTCAGCCCCAGCATTTT,CASSLGSTEPQPQHF
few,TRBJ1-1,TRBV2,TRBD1,TGTGCCAGCAGTACCCACGACAGGGGGACTGAAGCTTTCTTT,CASSTHDRGTEAFF
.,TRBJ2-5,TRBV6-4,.,TGTGCCAGCAGTGAGGGGTGGGAAGCGGGAGAGACCCAGTACTTC,CASSEGWEAGETQYF
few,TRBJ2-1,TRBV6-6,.,TGTGCCAGCAGCTACACAGGGGGGGCCGGAGGTAATGAGCAGTTCTTC,CASSYTGGAGGNEQFF
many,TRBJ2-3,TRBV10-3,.,TGTGCCATCAGCCGGGGGGCCGAGGCGGATACGCAGTATTTT,CAISRGAEADTQYF
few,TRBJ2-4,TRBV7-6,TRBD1,TGTGCCAGCAGCTTACTAGACAGGGAAGGAAATATCTACTTC,CASSLLDREGNIYF
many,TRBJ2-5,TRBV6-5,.,TGTGCCAGCAGTTCTTGGAGGGAGACCCAGTACTTC,CASSSWRETQYF
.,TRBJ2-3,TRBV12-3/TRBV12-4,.,TGTGCCAGCAGCTCGGGGGCCGCGGAGGGTACGCAGTATTTT,CASSSGAAEGTQYF
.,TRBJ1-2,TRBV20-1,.,TGCAGTGCTAGAGATAGGTCGGCCTACACCTTC,CSARDRSAYTF
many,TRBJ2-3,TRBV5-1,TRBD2,TGCGCCAGCAGCTTCCTAGCGGGGGGGCCAGATACGCAGTATTTT,CASSFLAGGPDTQYF
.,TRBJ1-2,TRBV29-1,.,TGCAGCGTTACCGAGGGGAACTATGGCTACACCTTC,CSVTEGNYGYTF
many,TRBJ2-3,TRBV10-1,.,TGCGCCAGCAGTGAGTTGGGGGCCGACGCAGATACGCAGTATTTT,CASSELGADADTQYF
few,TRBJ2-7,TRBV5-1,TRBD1,TGCGCCAGCAGCTCGTCCGGGACAGGCTACGAGCAGTACTTC,CASSSSGTGYEQYF
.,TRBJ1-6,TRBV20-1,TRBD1,TGCAGTGCTCTCGACAGGGTCCTGGGGCCCCTCCACTTT,CSALDRVLGPLHF
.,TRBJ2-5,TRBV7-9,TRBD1,TGTGCCAGCAGCAACCGCGGACAGGGGGCGGGGGAGACCCAGTACTTC,CASSNRGQGAGETQYF
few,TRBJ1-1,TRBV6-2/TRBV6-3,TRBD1,TGTGCCAGCAACCGCCAGGGGACAGAGGCTTTCTTT,CASNRQGTEAFF
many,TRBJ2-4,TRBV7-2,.,TGTGCCAGCAGCTCCGGGTCGGCTCGGGCTCACATTCAGTACTTC,CASSSGSARAHIQYF
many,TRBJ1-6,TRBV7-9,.,TGTGCCAGCACCCTTTACAGGGATTCACCCCTCCACTTT,CASTLYRDSPLHF
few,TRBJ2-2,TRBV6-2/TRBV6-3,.,TGTGCCAGCAGTTATTTGGAATCCACCGGGGAGCTGTTTTTT,CASSYLESTGELFF
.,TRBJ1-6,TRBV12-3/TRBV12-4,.,TGTGCCAGCAGTTCGAGGGCAATCTATAATTCACCCCTCCACTTT,CASSSRAIYNSPLHF
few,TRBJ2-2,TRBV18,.,TGTGCCAGCTCACCAGGCTTACCGGGGTACACCGGGGAGCTGTTTTTT,CASSPGLPGYTGELFF
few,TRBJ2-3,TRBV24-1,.,TGTGCCACCAGTGACCCACAAGATACGCAGTATTTT,CATSDPQDTQYF